The next 6 T cell receptor beta chains were all read from a single sample in a study of T-cell memory formation after mild COVID-19. TCRdb re-called the 5' RACE reads with MiXCR, one entry per CDR3 protein. Found here are over 250,000 distinct CDR3 sequences, about 16% of them singletons; the top ten hold more than 20%. Source material: PBMCs or a T cell subset sorted from them (not recorded which). These receptors were taken from a man aged 18 to 35 who had mild COVID-19 (a few samples of this study predate the infection). Cell type and time point are not known.

This clonotype has a handful of counts. The CDR3 loop is CASSPTHNRDTQYF. The CDR3 DNA sequence: TGTGCCAGCTCACCAACACATAACCGCGATACGCAGTATTTT. V and J are TRBV18 and TRBJ2-3; unclear D gene. CDR3 length: 14 residues. From germline, CDR1 is KGHSH and CDR2 LQKENI. Trimming cost V 2 bases and J 6 bases, with 12 bases left between them. The full variable domain, in which reference TRBV18 and TRBJ2-3 provide the parts outside the CDR3, is NAGVMQNPRHLVRRRGQEARLRCSPMKGHSHVYWYRQLPEEGLKFMVYLQKENIIDESGMPKERFSAEFPKEGPSILRIQQVVRGDSAAYFCASSPTHNRDTQYFGPGTRLTVL.

This clonotype was detected many times. The chain joins TRBV20-1 to TRBJ2-7; 9 nucleotides align to TRBD2. The CDR3 runs 16 residues. Germline-derived CDR1 and CDR2 are DFQATT and SNEGSKA (reference sequence). V shed 0 bases, J shed 3 bases, and the junction held 9 bases outside the gene matches. CDR3 region: CSARDRVRGGHYEQYF. The CDR3 DNA sequence: TGCAGTGCTAGAGACCGCGTGCGGGGGGGCCACTACGAGCAGTACTTC.

This chain connects TRBV10-1 to TRBJ2-2; D uncertain. Germline CDR1 WNHNN, CDR2 SYGVQD (reference sequence). V dropped 0 bases and J dropped 6 bases, with 8 bases sitting between them. The length of the CDR3 is 14 residues. The CDR3 DNA reads as TGCGCCAGCAGTGAGTCGGGCGTCTCCGGGGAGCTGTTTTTT. Translating it yields CASSESGVSGELFF.

This clonotype was seen many times. V gene TRBV5-6 combines with J gene TRBJ1-2; D is uncertain. The V end lost 4 bases, the J end lost 0 bases, and 16 bases lay between the germline ends. From germline, CDR1 is SGHDT and CDR2 YYEEEE. This CDR3 region has 16 residues. The CDR3 reads CASSPRPEYTNYGYTF. CDR3 bases: TGTGCCAGCAGCCCCCGACCGGAATACACTAACTATGGCTACACCTTC.

The CDR3 DNA sequence: TGTGCCAGCAGCCGCAGACAGGGGATAATCCAAGAGACCCAGTACTTC. Translating gives CASSRRQGIIQETQYF. The rearrangement uses TRBV7-9 and TRBJ2-5; TRBD1 matches at 8 bases. Unmatched junction bases numbered 9, after V lost 5 bases and J lost 1 base. There are 16 residues in the CDR3. CDR1 is SEHNR, CDR2 FQNEAQ, per germline (reference sequence).

This chain joins TRBV29-1 and TRBJ1-1; D is ambiguous. Trimming took 4 bases from V and 1 from J, leaving 10 bases between them. Germline values: CDR1 SQVTM, CDR2 ANQGSEA. The CDR3 is 13 amino acids. CDR3 DNA: TGCAGCGTTGGGTTGTACAGGAACACTGAAGCTTTCTTT. This translates into CSVGLYRNTEAFF.